This TCR beta chain was captured by sequencing in a study of T cells in Graves' hyperthyroidism and ophthalmopathy. The CDR3 contains 13 residues. The V end lost 5 bases, the J end lost 4 bases, and 9 bases lay between the germline ends. RNA transcripts were the template for amplifying TCR beta CDR3 regions. During a first-round RT-PCR of the TCR CDR3, the HTBI primer set was used. TCRdb reprocessed the multiplex PCR reads with MiXCR, giving one entry per CDR3 protein. The sample carries about 380,000 distinct CDR3 sequences, about a fifth recorded once. The TCR originated in a young man with Graves' ophthalmopathy. The chain joins TRBV12-3 or TRBV12-4 to TRBJ1-5; D ambiguous. Input material: blood. Here the CDR3 reads CASSRIGNQPQHF. The CDR3 DNA sequence: TGTGCCAGCAGTCGCATCGGGAATCAGCCCCAGCATTTT.